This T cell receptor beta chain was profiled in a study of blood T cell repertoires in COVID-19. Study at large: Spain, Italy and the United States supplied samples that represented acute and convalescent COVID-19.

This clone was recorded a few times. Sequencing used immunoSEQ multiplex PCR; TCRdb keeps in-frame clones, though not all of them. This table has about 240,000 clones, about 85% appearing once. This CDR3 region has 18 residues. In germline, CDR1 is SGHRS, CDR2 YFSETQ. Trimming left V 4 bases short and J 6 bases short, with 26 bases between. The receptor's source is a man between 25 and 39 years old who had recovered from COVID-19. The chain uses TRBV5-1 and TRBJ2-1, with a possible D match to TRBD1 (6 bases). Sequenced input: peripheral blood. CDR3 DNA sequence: TGCGCCAGCAGCCTGCCCCACAGGGTTGGGTTCGAGGTCAATGAGCAGTTCTTC. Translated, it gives CASSLPHRVGFEVNEQFF.